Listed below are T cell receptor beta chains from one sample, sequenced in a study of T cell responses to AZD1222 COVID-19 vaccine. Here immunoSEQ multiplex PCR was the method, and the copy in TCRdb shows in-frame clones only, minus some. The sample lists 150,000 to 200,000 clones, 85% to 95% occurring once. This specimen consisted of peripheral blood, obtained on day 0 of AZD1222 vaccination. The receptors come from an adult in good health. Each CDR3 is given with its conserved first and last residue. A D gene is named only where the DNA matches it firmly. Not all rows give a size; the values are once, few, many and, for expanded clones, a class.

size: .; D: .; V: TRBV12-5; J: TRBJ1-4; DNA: TGTGCTAGTGGTTTGGCCCTCAATGAAAAACTGTTTTTT; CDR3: CASGLALNEKLFF
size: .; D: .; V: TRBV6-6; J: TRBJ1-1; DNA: TGTGCCAGCAGTGGGGGGGCGGCTTTCTTT; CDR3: CASSGGAAFF
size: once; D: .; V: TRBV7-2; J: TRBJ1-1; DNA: TGTGCCAGCAGCTCCGCGACGAACACTGAAGCTTTCTTT; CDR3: CASSSATNTEAFF
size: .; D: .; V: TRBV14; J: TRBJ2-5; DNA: TGTGCCAGCAGCCAGGGCTCGGAGACCCAGTACTTC; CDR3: CASSQGSETQYF
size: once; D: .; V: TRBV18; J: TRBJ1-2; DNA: TGTGCCAGCTCACCACCTATCAGACCAACTACTAACTATGGCTACACCTTC; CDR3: CASSPPIRPTTNYGYTF
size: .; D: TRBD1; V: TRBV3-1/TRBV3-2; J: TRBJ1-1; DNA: TGTGCCAGCAGCCCTAGGACAGGGAGGGACACTGAAGCTTTCTTT; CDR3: CASSPRTGRDTEAFF
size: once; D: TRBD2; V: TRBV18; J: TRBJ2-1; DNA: TGTGCCAGCTCACCGGGACTAGCTGGCGATGAGCAGTTCTTC; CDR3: CASSPGLAGDEQFF
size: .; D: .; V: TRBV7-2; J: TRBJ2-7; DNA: TGTGCCAGCAGCTTAAACAGGGCCAGCCTCGAGCAGTACTTC; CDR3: CASSLNRASLEQYF
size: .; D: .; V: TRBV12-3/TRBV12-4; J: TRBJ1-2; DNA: TGTGCCAGCAGTCCGATTGGGACCCATGGCTACACCTTC; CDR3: CASSPIGTHGYTF
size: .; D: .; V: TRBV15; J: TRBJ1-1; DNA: TGTGCCACCAGGCCAGGGGAAATTTCCACTGAAGCTTTCTTT; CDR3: CATRPGEISTEAFF
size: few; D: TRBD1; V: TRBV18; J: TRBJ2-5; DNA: TGTGCCAGCTCACCACCAGACAGGGAAGAGACCCAGTACTTC; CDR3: CASSPPDREETQYF
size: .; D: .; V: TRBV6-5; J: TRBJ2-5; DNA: TGTGCCAGCAGTTACCTTTCCCAGGGGATAGAGACCCAGTACTTC; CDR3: CASSYLSQGIETQYF
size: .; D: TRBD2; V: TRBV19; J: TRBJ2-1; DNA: TGTGCCAGTAGACAGCAGGGACTAGCTGCGGGAGGCTCCTACAATGAGCAGTTCTTC; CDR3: CASRQQGLAAGGSYNEQFF
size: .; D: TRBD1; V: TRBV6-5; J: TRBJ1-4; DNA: TGTGCCAGCAGGGCGGGACAGGGGCCCGAAAAACTGTTTTTT; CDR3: CASRAGQGPEKLFF
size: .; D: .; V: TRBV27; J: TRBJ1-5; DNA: TGTGCCAGCAGTTTAAGAGGGGCGGGTCAGCCCCAGCATTTT; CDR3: CASSLRGAGQPQHF
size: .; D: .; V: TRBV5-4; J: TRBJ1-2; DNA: TGTGCCAGCAGCTTGAGGTCCGGGGAGTGGTACACCTTC; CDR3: CASSLRSGEWYTF
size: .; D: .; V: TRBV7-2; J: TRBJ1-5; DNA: TGTGCCAGCAGCTTAGACAGCTATAGCAATCAGCCCCAGCATTTT; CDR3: CASSLDSYSNQPQHF
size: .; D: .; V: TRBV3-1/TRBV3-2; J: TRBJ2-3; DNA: TGTGCCACCTCGAGGAGCACAGATACGCAGTATTTT; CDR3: CATSRSTDTQYF
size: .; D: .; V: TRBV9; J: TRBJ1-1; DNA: TGTGCCAGCTCGACCTCAGGGTCTGAAGCTTTCTTT; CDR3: CASSTSGSEAFF
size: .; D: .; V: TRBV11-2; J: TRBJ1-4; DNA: TGTGCCAGCAGCTTGGGGGCCGGGAGTGAAAAACTGTTTTTT; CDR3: CASSLGAGSEKLFF
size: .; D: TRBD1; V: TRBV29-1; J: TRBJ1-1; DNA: TGCAGCGTTGGTCAGGGGGACAAAAGGAACACTGAAGCTTTCTTT; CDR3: CSVGQGDKRNTEAFF
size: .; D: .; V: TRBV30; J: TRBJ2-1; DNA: TGTGCCTGGAGTGGCTGGAGGGCCACTGAGCAGTTCTTC; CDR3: CAWSGWRATEQFF
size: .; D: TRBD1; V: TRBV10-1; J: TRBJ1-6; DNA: TGCGCCAGCAGTGATGACAGGGCGGTAAATAATTCACCCCTCCACTTT; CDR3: CASSDDRAVNNSPLHF
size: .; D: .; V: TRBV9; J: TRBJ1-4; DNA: TGTGCCAGCAGTCCATACGCCACTGGGACAACTAATGAAAAACTGTTTTTT; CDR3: CASSPYATGTTNEKLFF
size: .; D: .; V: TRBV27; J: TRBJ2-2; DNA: TGTGCCAGCAGTTTACGGCAGCCGACCGGGGAGCTGTTTTTT; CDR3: CASSLRQPTGELFF
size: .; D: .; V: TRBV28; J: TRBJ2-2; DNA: TGTGCCAGCACCCAACGGCACCACCCGAGAACCGGGGAGCTGTTTTTT; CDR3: CASTQRHHPRTGELFF
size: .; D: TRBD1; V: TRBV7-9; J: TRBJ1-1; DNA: TGTGCCAGCAGCTTCGACGGACAGGGAGGTATGGCTGAAGCTTTCTTT; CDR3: CASSFDGQGGMAEAFF
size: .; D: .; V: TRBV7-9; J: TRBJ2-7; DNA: TGTGCCAGCAGCTTAGATGGAGGGAGGCTCTACGAGCAGTACTTC; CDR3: CASSLDGGRLYEQYF
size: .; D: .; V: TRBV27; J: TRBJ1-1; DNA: TGTGCCAGCAGTTTGGGGGGGGCGTACACTGAAGCTTTCTTT; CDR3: CASSLGGAYTEAFF
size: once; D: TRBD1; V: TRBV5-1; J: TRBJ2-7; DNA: TGCGCCAGCAGCTATGGGACAGGGGTACCCTACGAGCAGTACTTC; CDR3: CASSYGTGVPYEQYF
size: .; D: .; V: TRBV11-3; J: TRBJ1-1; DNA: TGTGCCAACCCACAGGATCGGGACACTGAAGCTTTCTTT; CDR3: CANPQDRDTEAFF
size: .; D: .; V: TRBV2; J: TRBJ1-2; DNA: TGTGCCAGCATGACCCCACGCGGGTATGGCTACACCTTC; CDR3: CASMTPRGYGYTF
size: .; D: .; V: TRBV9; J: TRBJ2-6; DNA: TGTGCCAGCAGCGCGTTTCGAAGGGGGGCTCGGGCCAACGTCCTGACTTTC; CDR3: CASSAFRRGARANVLTF
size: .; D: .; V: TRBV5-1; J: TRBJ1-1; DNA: TGCGCCAGCAGCTTGGATGGGGGGGCTGTGAACACTGAAGCTTTCTTT; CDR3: CASSLDGGAVNTEAFF
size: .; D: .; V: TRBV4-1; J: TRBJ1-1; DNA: TGCGCCAGCAGCCCCTCGACACCCAACCGCGAAGCTTTCTTT; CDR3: CASSPSTPNREAFF
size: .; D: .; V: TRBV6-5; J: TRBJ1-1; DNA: TGTGCCAGCATCCCCGATCCGACGGGAACAACTGAAGCTTTCTTT; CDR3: CASIPDPTGTTEAFF
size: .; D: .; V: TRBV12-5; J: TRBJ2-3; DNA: TGTGCTAGTGGAAATGGACAGTTATTCACAGATACGCAGTATTTT; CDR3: CASGNGQLFTDTQYF
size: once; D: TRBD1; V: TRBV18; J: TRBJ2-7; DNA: TGTGCCAGCTCACAATATGAGGACAGGGTGGGCGAGCAGTACTTC; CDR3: CASSQYEDRVGEQYF
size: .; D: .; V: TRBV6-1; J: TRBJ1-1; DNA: TGTGCCAGCAGTGATTTGGTTGAAGCTTTCTTT; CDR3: CASSDLVEAFF
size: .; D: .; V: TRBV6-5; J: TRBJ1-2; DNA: TGTGCCAGCAGTTGGGATGGTAGCGGAGCATATGGCTACACCTTC; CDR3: CASSWDGSGAYGYTF
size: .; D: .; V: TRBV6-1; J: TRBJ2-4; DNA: TGTGCCAGCAGTGAAGCGCTTCTGGGCGGGGCCATTTCCATTCAGTACTTC; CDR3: CASSEALLGGAISIQYF
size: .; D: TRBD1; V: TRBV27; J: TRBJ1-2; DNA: TGTGCCAGCAGTTTATCGTGGACAGGGGACTATGGCTACACCTTC; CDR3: CASSLSWTGDYGYTF
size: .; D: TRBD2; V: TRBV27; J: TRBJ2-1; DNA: TGTGCCAGCAGTTCCCCACCCTATAGCGGGGCACAAGGCAATGAGCAGTTCTTC; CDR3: CASSSPPYSGAQGNEQFF
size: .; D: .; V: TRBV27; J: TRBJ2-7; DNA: TGTGCCAGCAGTCCCGGGGAGGGACAAGTGTCCTACGAGCAGTACTTC; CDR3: CASSPGEGQVSYEQYF
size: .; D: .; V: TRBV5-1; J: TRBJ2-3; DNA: TGCGCCAGCGGATTCCCCCACGGAGGGGAAAGCACAGATACGCAGTATTTT; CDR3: CASGFPHGGESTDTQYF